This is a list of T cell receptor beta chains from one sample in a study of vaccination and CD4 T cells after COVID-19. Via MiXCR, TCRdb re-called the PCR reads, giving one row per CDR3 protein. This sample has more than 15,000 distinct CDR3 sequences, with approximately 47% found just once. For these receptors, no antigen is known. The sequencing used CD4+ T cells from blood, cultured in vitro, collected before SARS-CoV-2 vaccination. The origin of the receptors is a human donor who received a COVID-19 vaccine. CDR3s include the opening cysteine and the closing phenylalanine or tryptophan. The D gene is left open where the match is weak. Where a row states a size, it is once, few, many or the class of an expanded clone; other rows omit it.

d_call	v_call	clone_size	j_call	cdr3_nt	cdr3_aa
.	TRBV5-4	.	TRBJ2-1	TGTGCCAGCAGTATGGACCGCCTCTCCTACAATGAGCAGTTCTTC	CASSMDRLSYNEQFF
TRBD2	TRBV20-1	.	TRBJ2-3	TGCAGTGCTAGAGATCTTAAACTAGCGGGGATCACAGATACGCAGTATTTT	CSARDLKLAGITDTQYF
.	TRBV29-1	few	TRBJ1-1	TGCAGCGTTGAGTCACTAGAGAACACTGAAGCTTTCTTT	CSVESLENTEAFF
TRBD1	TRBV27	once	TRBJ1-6	TGTGTCAGCAGGCGGGGACAGGGCAATTCACCCCTCCACTTT	CVSRRGQGNSPLHF
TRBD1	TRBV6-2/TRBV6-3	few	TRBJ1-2	TGTGCCAGCAGTTACTGGGGACAGAACTATGGCTACACCTTC	CASSYWGQNYGYTF
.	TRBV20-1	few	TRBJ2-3	TGCAGTGCTAGAAAGATAGGCGGGGAGTACCGATATACGCAGTATTTT	CSARKIGGEYRYTQYF
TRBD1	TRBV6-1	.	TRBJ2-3	TGTGCCAGCAGTGCAAGACAGGGAAGTGATACGCAGTATTTT	CASSARQGSDTQYF
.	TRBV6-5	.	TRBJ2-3	TGTGCCAGCAGTTACTCGGTCGTGGATACGCAGTATTTT	CASSYSVVDTQYF
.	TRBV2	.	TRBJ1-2	TGTGCCAGCAGTGACAGACACTCAGGAGACTATGGCTACACCTTC	CASSDRHSGDYGYTF
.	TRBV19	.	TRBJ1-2	TGTGCCAGTAGTGTGGGCAGGAGCTATGGCTACACCTTC	CASSVGRSYGYTF
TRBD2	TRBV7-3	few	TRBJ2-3	TGTGCCAGCAGCTTAAAGCGGGGGGGTCTAACGCAGTATTTT	CASSLKRGGLTQYF
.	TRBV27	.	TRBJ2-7	TGTGCCAGCAGTTCACTCAGCAGGGGTCGGGGCGGGTACGAGCAGTACTTC	CASSSLSRGRGGYEQYF
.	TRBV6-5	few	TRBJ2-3	TGTGCCAGCAGCTCCTCGATGCGGGATACGCAGTATTTT	CASSSSMRDTQYF
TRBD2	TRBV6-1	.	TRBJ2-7	TGTGCCAGCAGTGAAGCAGCGGGGGGCTCCTACGAGCAGTACTTC	CASSEAAGGSYEQYF
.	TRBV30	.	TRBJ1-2	TGTGCCTGGGTCGAGGCCATTCAAGGGGGCTACACCTTC	CAWVEAIQGGYTF
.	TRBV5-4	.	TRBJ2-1	TGTGCCAGCAGCTTGGGAATGGCAGACTACAATGAGCAGTTCTTC	CASSLGMADYNEQFF
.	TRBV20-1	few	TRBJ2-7	TGCAGTGCTAGGCGAGGAGGGACGAGGGACGAGCAGTACTTC	CSARRGGTRDEQYF
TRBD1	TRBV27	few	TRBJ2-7	TGTGCCAGCAGTTTACGGACAGGCTCCTACGAGCAGTACTTC	CASSLRTGSYEQYF
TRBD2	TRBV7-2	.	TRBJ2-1	TGTGCCAGCAGCTCAGGCGGGGGGGCTGTTGGTAATGAGCAGTTCTTC	CASSSGGGAVGNEQFF
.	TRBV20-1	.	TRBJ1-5	TGCAGTGCCCGAAATGGGGGCGAGATAGGGCCCCAGCATTTT	CSARNGGEIGPQHF
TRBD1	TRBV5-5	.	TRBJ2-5	TGTGCCAGCAGCTTGGGGACAGGGGTAGAGAAGACCCAGTACTTC	CASSLGTGVEKTQYF
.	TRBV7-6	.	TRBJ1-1	TGTGCCAGCAGGCGATTGCCTGACACTGAAGCTTTCTTT	CASRRLPDTEAFF
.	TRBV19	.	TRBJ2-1	TGTGCCAGTAGTCGTGGTGTTATGGGGGACGCAATGGTTGAGCAGTTCTTC	CASSRGVMGDAMVEQFF
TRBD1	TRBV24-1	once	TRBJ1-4	TGTGCCACCAGTGACGCGGGACAGGGTGGAGAAAAACTGTTTTTT	CATSDAGQGGEKLFF
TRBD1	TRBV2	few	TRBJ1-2	TGTGCCAGCACTGGACAGGGGGCCGGCTATGGCTACACCTTC	CASTGQGAGYGYTF
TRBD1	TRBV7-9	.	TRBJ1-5	TGTGCCAGCAGCCCAGGGACAGATCTTAGCAATCAGCCCCAGCATTTT	CASSPGTDLSNQPQHF
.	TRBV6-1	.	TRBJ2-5	TGTGCCAGCACCCTAAGCAGGGATTGGGGGGAGACCCAGTACTTC	CASTLSRDWGETQYF
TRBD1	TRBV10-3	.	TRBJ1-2	TGTGCCATCAGTGAGTCATTAGACAGGGCTTCCTATGGCTACACCTTC	CAISESLDRASYGYTF
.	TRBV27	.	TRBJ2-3	TGTGCCAGCAGTCAAGCCGGGGGTGCGCAGTATTTT	CASSQAGGAQYF
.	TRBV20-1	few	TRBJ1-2	TGCAGTGCTAGAGAGGGCAGCTCTAACTATGGCTACACCTTC	CSAREGSSNYGYTF
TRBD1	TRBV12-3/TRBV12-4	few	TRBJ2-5	TGTGCCAGCAGTTCGTCGGACAGGGGGGGACAAGAGACCCAGTACTTC	CASSSSDRGGQETQYF
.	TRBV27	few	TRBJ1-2	TGTGCCAGCAGTTTATTTGGACCCAACTATGGCTACACCTTC	CASSLFGPNYGYTF
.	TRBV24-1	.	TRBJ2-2	TGTGCCACCACTACCTACGGTCCGACTACCGCGAACACCGGGGAGCTGTTTTTT	CATTTYGPTTANTGELFF
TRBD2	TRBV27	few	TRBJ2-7	TGTGCCAGCAGTTCCCTAGCGGGGGGGCAAAGCTCCTACGAGCAGTACTTC	CASSSLAGGQSSYEQYF
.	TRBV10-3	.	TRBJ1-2	TGTGCCATCAGTGGGTACAGGGACGATGGCTACACCTTC	CAISGYRDDGYTF
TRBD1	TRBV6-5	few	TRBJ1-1	TGTGCCAGCAGTTCCGCCGGGACAGGGTACACTGAAGCTTTCTTT	CASSSAGTGYTEAFF
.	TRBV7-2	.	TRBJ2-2	TGTGCCAGCAGCTTGGGGCTTTCTAGCGGGGAGCTGTTTTTT	CASSLGLSSGELFF
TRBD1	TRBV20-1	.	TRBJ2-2	TGCAGTGCTAGAGATGAAGGCAGGGGGCGTCGCGGGGAGCTGTTCTTT	CSARDEGRGRRGELFF
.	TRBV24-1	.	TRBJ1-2	TGTGCTTCCTCAGAAGCAGATAACTATGGCTACACCTTC	CASSEADNYGYTF
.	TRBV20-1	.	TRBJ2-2	TGCAGTGCTAGAGATCACGAGTTAGGGGAGCTGTTTTTT	CSARDHELGELFF
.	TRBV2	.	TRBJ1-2	TGTGCCAGCAGAGGAAGGGTAGGTGGCTACACCTTC	CASRGRVGGYTF
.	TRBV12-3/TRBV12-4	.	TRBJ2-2	TGTGCCAGCAGTTTAGTGCCGACTAGTCGTTTCACCGGGGAGCTGTTTTTT	CASSLVPTSRFTGELFF
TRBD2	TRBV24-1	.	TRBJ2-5	TGTGCCACCAGTGATTCGGGACTAGCGCAAGAGACCCAGTACTTC	CATSDSGLAQETQYF
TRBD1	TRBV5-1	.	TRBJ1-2	TGCGCCAGCAGCTTGGGGGACAGGGTGACGGGCTACACCTTC	CASSLGDRVTGYTF
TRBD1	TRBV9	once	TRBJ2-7	TGTGCCAGCAGCTACCGGACAGGGAAGTCCTACGAGCAGTACTTC	CASSYRTGKSYEQYF
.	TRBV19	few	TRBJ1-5	TGTGCCAGTAGTATTTACAAAAGCAATCAGCCCCAGCATTTT	CASSIYKSNQPQHF
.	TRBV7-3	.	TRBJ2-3	TGTGCCAGCAGCCCCACAGGGACGTTCCGTGATACGCAGTATTTT	CASSPTGTFRDTQYF
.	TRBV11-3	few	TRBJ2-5	TGTGCCAGCAGCTTAGGCAGGCGGCCCCTGTATGAGGAGACCCAGTACTTC	CASSLGRRPLYEETQYF
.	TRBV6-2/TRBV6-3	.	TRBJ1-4	TGTGCCAGCAGTGAAAGTGGAAAACTGTTTTTT	CASSESGKLFF
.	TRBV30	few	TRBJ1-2	TGTGCCTGGAGTGGTTCCCCAGGGAACGGCTACACCTTC	CAWSGSPGNGYTF
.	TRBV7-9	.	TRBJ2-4	TGTGCCAGCAGCTTGGAAACGGGACTCGCAGCAAACATTCAGTACTTC	CASSLETGLAANIQYF
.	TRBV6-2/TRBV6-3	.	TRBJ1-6	TGTGCCAGCAGCCCGGCCCTCCTGTCTGGGTCACCCCTCCACTTT	CASSPALLSGSPLHF
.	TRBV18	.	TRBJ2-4	TGTGCCAGCTCACCAGGGAGAGACATTCAGTACTTC	CASSPGRDIQYF